The 25 T cell receptor beta chains listed next were all sequenced from one sample in a study of CD8+ T cells in alopecia areata (dated by TCRdb to 2016 to 2019). The library was prepared using the immunoSEQ multiplex PCR assay. RNA was extracted from all samples and reverse transcribed into cDNA as template for TCR sequencing. TCRdb re-hosts the immuneACCESS table, in-frame sequences only. Its copies lack some clones; in the studies checked, an unresolved V gene accounts for under half of them, and the cause for the rest is not known. This sample holds over 70,000 clones; around two thirds were observed only once. Of the sample, around a quarter falls within the top ten clones. The intended sense of this specimen's time point label: roughly 26 weeks on oral tofacitinib. Explained via the paper, the treatment or condition label denotes: oral pan-JAK inhibitor, 5-10 mg twice daily. Here the sequenced sample was CD8+ T cells sorted from blood, taken at week 24, from a patient treated with tofacitinib. The receptors here all came from a human donor with alopecia areata.

The genes are TRBV7-9 and TRBJ2-6; a weak D match, TRBD1 (6 bases). The CDR3 length is 15 residues. Trimming pared 6 bases from V and 4 bases from J, leaving 13 bases between. The germline V gene has CDR1 SEHNR and CDR2 FQNEAQ (reference sequence). The CDR3 loop is CASSYRESGANVLTF. The CDR3 region has the DNA TGTGCCAGCAGTTACAGGGAGTCAGGGGCCAACGTCCTGACTTTC.

CDR3 amino acids: CASSSDRAFYGYTF. The CDR3 DNA reads as TGCGCCAGCAGCTCGGACAGGGCGTTCTATGGCTACACCTTC. The genes are TRBV5-1 and TRBJ1-2; 8 positions match TRBD1. In germline, CDR1 is SGHRS, CDR2 YFSETQ. This CDR3 is 14 amino acids long. Trimming cost V 3 bases and J 4 bases; bases outside gene matches: 5.

The V and J genes are TRBV7-2 and TRBJ2-2, with unresolved D. The germline V and J ends were trimmed by 5 bases and 1 base, with 8 bases remaining between them. Germline values: CDR1 SGHTA, CDR2 FQGNSA. The CDR3 loop spans 14 amino acids. CDR3 in amino acids: CASSVRKNTGELFF. DNA of the CDR3: TGTGCCAGCAGCGTGAGAAAGAACACCGGGGAGCTGTTTTTT.

The J gene is TRBJ2-1, the V gene TRBV6-5; D gene ambiguous. CDR3 length equals 14 residues. V dropped 5 bases and J dropped 0 bases, with 8 bases sitting between them. Germline V gene lookup returns CDR1 MNHEY and CDR2 SVGAGI. The CDR3 coding sequence is TGTGCCAGCAGTCCGAAAAGCTCCTACAATGAGCAGTTCTTC. Translating gives CASSPKSSYNEQFF.

The chain uses TRBV4-3 and TRBJ1-1; D remains unclear. V lost 0 bases and J 7 bases, leaving 15 bases between the germline ends. Germline CDR1 LGHNA, CDR2 YSLEER. The CDR3 contains 15 residues. The CDR3 region has the DNA TGCGCCAGCAGCCAAGATGTTGGGAACGGTTATGAAGCTTTCTTT. This sequence encodes CASSQDVGNGYEAFF.

The V call is TRBV7-8, the J call TRBJ2-5; D gene unclear. Trimming stripped 5 bases from V and 5 bases from J, with 18 bases between. CDR3 length equals 15 residues. Per the germline V gene, CDR1 is SGHVS and CDR2 is FQNEAQ. The CDR3 nucleotides read TGTGCCAGCAGCCCACCGGGCCTCAGTAGGGAGACCCAGTACTTC. Translation: CASSPPGLSRETQYF.

V and J are TRBV28 and TRBJ2-2; 8 nucleotides line up with TRBD1. Germline V CDR1 and CDR2: MDHEN, SYDVKM. The V gene end was trimmed by 0 bases and the J gene end by 3 bases; junction bases not matched to a gene: 3. The CDR3 loop spans 16 amino acids. The CDR3 nucleotides read TGTGCCAGCAGTTTATGGGACAGGGCGGACACCGGGGAGCTGTTTTTT. Its protein product is CASSLWDRADTGELFF.

The chain links TRBV7-9 to TRBJ2-7; 9 bases line up with TRBD2. The CDR3 runs 14 residues. The ends lost 0 bases at V and 7 bases at J; junction bases unmatched: 4. CDR1 and CDR2 from the germline V gene are SEHNR and FQNEAQ (reference sequence). In nucleotides, the CDR3 is TGTGCCAGCAGCTTAGCGGCGGGAGGGAGTGAGCAGTACTTC. Its translation is CASSLAAGGSEQYF.

The chain links TRBV7-9 to TRBJ2-2; D might be TRBD2 (6 bases). V lost 4 bases, J lost 4 bases, and 13 bases lay in between. Per the germline V gene, CDR1 is SEHNR and CDR2 is FQNEAQ (reference sequence). CDR3 length: 15 amino acids. CDR3 residues: CASSWEVWGTGELFF. For the CDR3, the DNA is TGTGCCAGCAGCTGGGAGGTGTGGGGCACCGGGGAGCTGTTTTTT. Full variable domain (remainder filled in from reference TRBV7-9 and TRBJ2-2): DTGVSQNPRHKITKRGQNVTFRCDPISEHNRLYWYRQTLGQGPEFLTYFQNEAQLEKSRLLSDRFSAERPKGSFSTLEIQRTEQGDSAMYLCASSWEVWGTGELFFGEGSRLTVL.

V and J are TRBV9 and TRBJ2-3; 11 bases map to TRBD1. The CDR3 sequence is 13 residues long. Germline loops: CDR1 SGDLS, CDR2 YYNGEE. J gave up 4 bases and V 8 bases, and 3 bases lay outside the gene matches. The CDR3 loop reads CASGTGGADTQYF. As DNA, the CDR3 is TGTGCCAGTGGGACAGGGGGGGCAGATACGCAGTATTTT.

Regarding this clone: One junction end does not reproduce the germline sequence, and a read error may be involved. Here the CDR3 DNA reads TGTGCCAGCAGCCAGGCCCCGGGACAGGGGGCAGATACGCAGTATTTT. Its translation is CASSQAPGQGADTQYF. V and J are TRBV4-1 and TRBJ2-3; 11 bases match TRBD1. CDR1 is MGHRA and CDR2 is YSYEKL in the germline V gene. The CDR3 totals 16 residues.

J is TRBJ2-3 and V is TRBV19; 9 bases are shared with TRBD1. This CDR3 contains 14 residues. J gave up 8 bases and V 8 bases, and 11 bases lay outside the gene matches. The germline V gene encodes CDR1 LNHDA and CDR2 SQIVND (reference sequence). CDR3 protein: CASGPGQGVGTQYF. The CDR3 DNA is TGTGCCAGTGGGCCGGGACAGGGAGTCGGTACGCAGTATTTT.

CDR3 sequence (DNA): TGCAGCGTTGAAGATCGTAGACCTCAAGGGGTTTACACTGAAGCTTTCTTT. It translates to CSVEDRRPQGVYTEAFF. V gene TRBV29-1 combines with J gene TRBJ1-1, with a weak D call TRBD1 (5 bases). Germline loops: CDR1 SQVTM, CDR2 ANQGSEA. The CDR3 consists of 17 residues. With 0 bases removed from V and 3 bases from J, the gap between germline ends came to 20 bases.

CDR3 in amino acids: CASSVEGDSYEQYF. Written as DNA, the CDR3 is TGTGCCAGCAGCGTAGAGGGGGATTCCTACGAGCAGTACTTC. The V gene is TRBV9, the J gene TRBJ2-7; D might be TRBD1 (6 bases). Trimming stripped 0 bases from V and 1 base from J, with 8 bases between. CDR1 and CDR2 (germline): SGDLS, YYNGEE. The CDR3 runs 14 residues.

The CDR3 coding sequence is TGTGCCAGCAGCTCCCATCAAGTGGGGTTGGAGACCCAGTACTTC. Residues: CASSSHQVGLETQYF. The V and J genes are TRBV14 and TRBJ2-5; D is uncertain. Germline loops: CDR1 SGHDN, CDR2 FVKESK. The CDR3 consists of 15 residues. The V end lost 5 bases, the J end lost 5 bases, and 18 bases lay between the germline ends.

This clone was detected a few times. The genes are TRBV18 and TRBJ2-3; 11 nucleotides match TRBD2. The V and J ends lost 1 base and 8 bases, in that order; junction bases with no gene match: 5. The germline CDR1 and CDR2 sequences are KGHSH and LQKENI. There are 15 residues in the CDR3. The CDR3 here is CASSPLAGGPRTQYF. Written as DNA, the CDR3 is TGTGCCAGCTCACCACTAGCGGGAGGGCCACGTACGCAGTATTTT.

The CDR3 here is CASSLNPGFSYNEQFF. In nucleotides, the CDR3 is TGTGCCAGCAGTTTAAATCCAGGGTTCTCCTACAATGAGCAGTTCTTC. The chain recombines TRBV27 with TRBJ2-1; maybe TRBD1 (5 bases). CDR1 is MNHEY and CDR2 is SMNVEV in the germline V gene (reference sequence). The V gene lost 2 bases and the J gene lost 0 bases, with 11 bases spanning the gap. The CDR3 is 16 amino acids.

This clone was picked up many times. The junction departs from germline at one end; a sequencing error may be responsible. CDR3 loop: CASSSRDTDRF. DNA for the CDR3: TGTGCCAGCAGCTCCCGGGACACTGATCGATTT. The chain combines TRBV11-2 with TRBJ1-4, with D maybe TRBD1 (6 bases). CDR1 and CDR2 (germline): SGHAT, FQNNGV. The CDR3 length is 11 residues.

V and J are TRBV29-1 and TRBJ2-7; the D gene is possibly TRBD1 (5 bases). The CDR3 runs 12 residues. Germline CDR1 SQVTM, CDR2 ANQGSEA. The V and J ends lost 0 bases and 4 bases respectively, with 7 bases between them. CDR3 coding DNA: TGCAGCGTTGAAGACAGGGCGTACGAGCAGTACTTC. It codes for CSVEDRAYEQYF.

J is TRBJ1-2 and V is TRBV5-1, with D maybe TRBD1 (5 bases). CDR1 is SGHRS and CDR2 is YFSETQ in the germline V gene. V was shortened by 4 bases and J by 7 bases, with 23 bases between the two germline ends. The CDR3 consists of 16 residues. CDR3 sequence: CASSGRFGARWGGYTF. The DNA for the CDR3 is TGCGCCAGCAGCGGTAGATTCGGGGCGCGGTGGGGTGGCTACACCTTC.

The chain couples TRBV7-2 to TRBJ2-5; 13 bases align to TRBD2. Germline assignment: CDR1 SGHTA and CDR2 FQGNSA. The CDR3 consists of 16 residues. After removal of 7 bases from V and 4 bases from J, the junction contained 9 bases not matched to a gene. In nucleotides, the CDR3 is TGTGCCAGCACCCAAGGACTAGCGGGGGAGGTAGAGACCCAGTACTTC. It codes for CASTQGLAGEVETQYF.

The chain is built from TRBV5-6 and TRBJ2-7; TRBD1 matches at 7 bases. Per germline, CDR1 SGHDT and CDR2 YYEEEE. Germline trimming cut 8 bases from V and 5 bases from J; bases unmatched to any gene: 7. CDR3 size: 12 residues. Written as DNA, the CDR3 is TGTGCCAGTGAAACAGGGGACAACGAGCAGTACTTC. This sequence encodes CASETGDNEQYF.

The rearrangement uses TRBV6-5 and TRBJ2-7; TRBD1 might be the D (5 bases). Germline values: CDR1 MNHEY, CDR2 SVGAGI. The CDR3 length is 16 residues. Trimming took 0 bases from V and 0 from J, leaving 12 bases between them. This CDR3 reads CASSYSKSGISYEQYF. CDR3 in DNA: TGTGCCAGCAGTTACTCGAAGTCAGGGATCTCCTACGAGCAGTACTTC.

The V gene is TRBV19, the J gene TRBJ2-2; TRBD1 or TRBD2 may be the D gene (5 bases each). There are 15 residues in the CDR3. Per germline, CDR1 LNHDA and CDR2 SQIVND (reference sequence). Between the trimmed V and J ends, which lost 5 bases and 4 bases, there was a span of 14 bases. The CDR3 sequence is CASSVPGPRTGELFF. The CDR3, as DNA: TGTGCCAGTAGTGTTCCGGGACCTCGCACCGGGGAGCTGTTTTTT.

This chain joins TRBV4-3 and TRBJ1-1, with 8 nucleotides matching TRBD1. The CDR3 spans 15 residues. V was pared by 0 bases and J by 4 bases, with 4 bases of the junction left unmatched. From germline, CDR1 is LGHNA and CDR2 YSLEER. The CDR3 region has the DNA TGCGCCAGCAGCCAAGAATCGACAGGGGCCACTGAAGCTTTCTTT. Amino acids: CASSQESTGATEAFF.